This T cell receptor (beta chain) was captured by sequencing in a study of technical replicates of blood from a few donors. Profiled with immunoSEQ multiplex PCR; TCRdb holds only in-frame clones, not every one. Among 55,000 to 75,000 clones listed, approximately 94% were seen once. This CDR3 has 15 residues. CDR1 is SEHNR, CDR2 FQNEAQ, per germline (reference sequence). The V segment lost 5 bases and the J segment 0 bases; nucleotides outside the gene matches: 4. The material sequenced was PBMCs. The genes are TRBV7-9 and TRBJ2-1; TRBD2 matches 7 bases. This TCR came from a human donor in good health. Some clones in this sample may be carry-over from other donors' samples. The CDR3 spells CASSTLASSYNEQFF. The CDR3 DNA reads as TGTGCCAGCAGCACACTAGCGAGCTCCTACAATGAGCAGTTCTTC.